This T cell receptor (beta chain) was captured in a study of control samples from healthy donors and cancer patients. Trimming took 5 bases from V and 4 from J; bases not matched to a gene: 8. In germline, CDR1 is SGHTA, CDR2 FQGNSA. The CDR3 spans 18 residues. Only in-frame clones appear in the TCRdb table, and some are missing; sequencing was by immunoSEQ multiplex PCR. This sample has approximately 20,000 clones, with 80% to 90% found just once. In this sample, this clone turned up once. This sequence was found in a woman aged 70 to 79 with lung cancer. Source material: PBMCs. The V call is TRBV7-2, the J call TRBJ2-1; 16 bases agree with TRBD2. The CDR3 nucleotides are TGTGCCAGCAGCCCTTCCGGGACTAGCGGGAGGGCTTACAATGAGCAGTTCTTC. Translated, it gives CASSPSGTSGRAYNEQFF.